The 9 T cell receptor beta chains below come from one sample, sequenced in a study of regulatory T cells in long-lasting Graves disease. HTBI primers from iRepertoire and Arm-PCR of CDR3 regions yielded the TCR beta libraries. TCRdb re-derived calls from the multiplex PCR reads in MiXCR, one entry per CDR3 protein. The sample includes roughly 300,000 distinct CDR3 sequences, roughly a fifth of them seen just once. The time point denotes: persistent/refractory GD, antithyroid drugs over 5 years with positive TRAb. From PBMCs, RNA was extracted and then used to make the TCR library. Sample: peripheral blood mononuclear cells (PBMCs), taken when the disease was refractory, from a patient treated with antithyroid drugs. These receptor sequences come from a female donor with Graves disease.

This clonotype was detected ten times or more. This chain connects TRBV7-9 to TRBJ2-5, with unresolved D. Germline V gene data show CDR1 as SEHNR and CDR2 as FQNEAQ (reference sequence). Trimming took off 1 base at V and 1 base at J, with 1 base between the two ends. This CDR3 contains 12 residues. Here the CDR3 DNA reads TGTGCCAGCAGCTTAGTCCAAGAGACCCAGTACTTC. Amino acids: CASSLVQETQYF.

This clonotype was counted many times. The CDR3 is CASSLAGLEDYTF. Written as DNA, the CDR3 is TGTGCCAGCAGTTTAGCAGGTCTGGAGGACTACACCTTC. This chain joins TRBV12-3 or TRBV12-4 and TRBJ1-2; D is ambiguous. The ends were cut back, 0 bases at V and 10 bases at J, with 12 bases in the middle. The CDR3 totals 13 residues.

The rearrangement uses TRBV27 and TRBJ1-4; 7 bases are a match to TRBD1. Unmatched junction bases numbered 8, after V lost 2 bases and J lost 8 bases. The CDR3 runs to 15 residues. Germline V CDR1 and CDR2: MNHEY, SMNVEV (reference sequence). As DNA, the CDR3 is TGTGCCAGCAGTTTAGCTACAGGGGCTCGCGAAAAACTGTTTTTT. Protein sequence: CASSLATGAREKLFF.

In its sample, this clonotype was seen many times. The genes are TRBV29-1 and TRBJ1-1; 11 bases map to TRBD1. CDR1 is SQVTM and CDR2 is ANQGSEA in the germline V gene. J gave up 7 bases and V 8 bases, and 9 bases lay outside the gene matches. The CDR3 has 13 residues. CDR3 sequence: CSCYGDRGSEAFF. The CDR3 bases are TGCAGCTGTTACGGGGACAGGGGGAGTGAAGCTTTCTTT.

This clonotype was observed many times. As DNA, the CDR3 is TGTGCCAGCATTCAGGGGGCCTACGAGCAGTACTTC. This translates into CASIQGAYEQYF. The V call is TRBV6-1, the J call TRBJ2-7; 7 positions match TRBD1. From germline, CDR1 is MNHNS and CDR2 SASEGT. Trimming cost V 7 bases and J 2 bases; bases outside gene matches: 2. This CDR3 spans 12 amino acids.

This clonotype was observed at least ten times. The chain combines TRBV20-1 with TRBJ1-2, with 9 positions matching TRBD1. The CDR3 contains 13 residues. Per the germline V gene, CDR1 is DFQATT and CDR2 is SNEGSKA (reference sequence). Trimming removed 5 bases from V and 5 bases from J; junction bases left unmatched: 6. For the CDR3, the DNA is TGCAGTGCTTCGGACAGGGGAGATTATGGCTACACCTTC. Translation: CSASDRGDYGYTF.

This clonotype was observed at least ten times. The chain links TRBV30 to TRBJ1-2; D not resolved. This CDR3 is 12 amino acids long. V was pared by 3 bases and J by 7 bases, with 12 bases between. Germline V gene data show CDR1 as GTSNPN and CDR2 as SVGIG (reference sequence). The CDR3 region is CAWRFGLGGYTF. The CDR3 DNA follows: TGTGCCTGGAGGTTTGGTTTGGGTGGCTACACCTTC.

This clonotype was seen repeatedly, ten times or more. The chain carries TRBV24-1 and TRBJ2-2; 10 bases match TRBD2. The CDR3 totals 16 residues. Germline V CDR1 and CDR2: KGHDR, SFDVKD. V lost 5 bases, J lost 5 bases, and 7 bases stayed unmatched. CDR3 amino acids: CATSVGLAGVTGELFF. CDR3 nucleotide sequence: TGTGCCACCAGTGTAGGGCTAGCGGGAGTAACCGGGGAGCTGTTTTTT.

The V and J genes are TRBV5-5 and TRBJ2-2, with a tentative D call TRBD2 (6 bases). Germline loops: CDR1 SGHKS, CDR2 YYEKEE (reference sequence). CDR3 size: 14 residues. V was pared by 4 bases and J by 0 bases, with 7 bases between. CDR3 nucleotide sequence: TGTGCCAGCAGCCGGGGGTCGAACACCGGGGAGCTGTTTTTT. Its translation: CASSRGSNTGELFF.